Presented here are 15 T cell receptor beta chains from one specimen sequenced in a study of blood T cell repertoires in COVID-19. Measured with immunoSEQ multiplex PCR; TCRdb has only the in-frame clones, and not every one. The sample includes about 170,000 clones, around 84% of them seen just once. Sequencing used peripheral blood. The receptors come from a woman in her 70s with COVID-19, enrolled during active disease.

The rearrangement links TRBV5-8 to TRBJ1-2, with TRBD1 matching over 9 bases. V lost 6 bases to trimming and J lost 3 bases; unmatched junction nucleotides: 3. Germline CDR1 and CDR2: SGHTS and YDEGEE. This CDR3 comprises 13 residues. The CDR3 reads CASKRQGDYGYTF. The CDR3 coding sequence is TGTGCCAGCAAAAGACAGGGGGACTATGGCTACACCTTC.

The chain combines TRBV9 with TRBJ1-1; 7 bases agree with TRBD1. Germline assignment: CDR1 SGDLS and CDR2 YYNGEE. V gave up 3 bases and J gave up 1 base; unmatched junction bases: 3. The CDR3 has 14 amino acids. CDR3 coding DNA: TGTGCCAGCAGCGCCGGGACAGAGAACACTGAAGCTTTCTTT. Translating gives CASSAGTENTEAFF.

This clone showed up just once. V gene TRBV27 combines with J gene TRBJ1-3; maybe TRBD1 (5 bases). Germline assignment: CDR1 MNHEY and CDR2 SMNVEV (reference sequence). V shed 6 bases and J shed 2 bases, with 14 bases lying between them. This CDR3 spans 15 amino acids. CDR3 in amino acids: CASRRQGGAGNTIYF. CDR3 nucleotides: TGTGCCAGCAGACGACAAGGAGGGGCTGGAAACACCATATATTTT.

This sequence joins TRBV7-2 and TRBJ2-1, with 9 nucleotides matching TRBD1. The CDR3 spans 15 residues. The V gene end was trimmed by 5 bases and the J gene end by 2 bases; junction bases not matched to a gene: 4. Germline V gene data show CDR1 as SGHTA and CDR2 as FQGNSA. The CDR3 DNA is TGTGCCAGCAGCCGGACAGGGGCCACCTACAATGAGCAGTTCTTC. Translating it yields CASSRTGATYNEQFF.

This clone came up once. The genes are TRBV5-8 and TRBJ1-4; the match to TRBD1 covers 7 bases. The CDR3 runs to 16 residues. The trim removed 4 bases at V and 0 bases at J, leaving 6 bases unmatched. CDR1 and CDR2 from the germline V gene are SGHTS and YDEGEE. The CDR3 nucleotides read TGTGCCAGCAGCCCGGGACAGCTTGCAACTAATGAAAAACTGTTTTTT. It yields the protein CASSPGQLATNEKLFF.

This chain uses TRBV5-1 with TRBJ2-2; 8 nucleotides align to TRBD2. The CDR3 is 13 amino acids. The V segment lost 9 bases and the J segment 7 bases; nucleotides outside the gene matches: 8. Looked up from germline, CDR1 is SGHRS and CDR2 is YFSETQ. As DNA, the CDR3 is TGCGCCACCGGCCGGGAGGGTAACGGGGAGCTGTTTTTT. Its translation: CATGREGNGELFF.

V usage is TRBV6-4 and J usage is TRBJ2-1, with 10 bases that match TRBD2. Trimming removed 6 bases from V and 6 bases from J; junction bases left unmatched: 5. From germline, CDR1 is MRHNA and CDR2 SNTAGT. The CDR3 covers 14 residues. The CDR3 is CASSRLAGANEQFF. The CDR3 nucleotides read TGTGCCAGCAGCCGCCTAGCGGGAGCCAATGAGCAGTTCTTC.

CDR3 amino acids: CASSEAGGDEQFF. The CDR3 bases are TGTGCCAGCAGTGAAGCGGGGGGGGATGAGCAGTTCTTC. This chain links TRBV6-1 with TRBJ2-1, with 7 bases identical to TRBD2. Germline V gene sequence: CDR1 MNHNS, CDR2 SASEGT. Trimming removed 0 bases from V and 8 bases from J; junction bases left unmatched: 1. The CDR3 is 13 residues long.

The V gene is TRBV5-1, the J gene TRBJ2-1, with TRBD1 matching 8 bases. CDR1 SGHRS and CDR2 YFSETQ come from the germline V gene. Unmatched junction bases numbered 6, after V lost 0 bases and J lost 7 bases. The CDR3 contains 15 residues. The CDR3 is CASSLAVGQANEQFF. As DNA, the CDR3 is TGCGCCAGCAGCTTGGCCGTGGGACAGGCGAATGAGCAGTTCTTC.

This chain joins TRBV20-1 and TRBJ2-5; a possible D gene is TRBD1 (6 bases). Germline assignment: CDR1 DFQATT and CDR2 SNEGSKA (reference sequence). This CDR3 has 11 amino acids. The V end lost 4 bases, the J end lost 7 bases, and 10 bases lay between the germline ends. CDR3: CSATGEGTQYF. The CDR3 DNA reads TGCAGTGCTACAGGGGAAGGGACCCAGTACTTC.

The chain joins TRBV20-1 to TRBJ1-2; possible D gene TRBD1, 5 bases. Germline lookup yields CDR1 DFQATT and CDR2 SNEGSKA (reference sequence). Between the trimmed V and J ends, which lost 3 bases and 4 bases, there was a span of 15 bases. CDR3 size: 14 residues. For the CDR3, the DNA is TGCAGTGCTAGTCCCAACACAGGAGTCTATGGCTACACCTTC. Amino acid sequence: CSASPNTGVYGYTF.

This chain links TRBV27 with TRBJ2-7, with 8 bases identical to TRBD2. CDR3 length equals 14 residues. V lost 8 bases, J lost 2 bases, and 8 bases stayed unmatched. Looked up from germline, CDR1 is MNHEY and CDR2 is SMNVEV (reference sequence). CDR3 residues: CASGRELAAYEQYF. In DNA form, the CDR3 reads TGTGCCAGCGGGAGGGAACTAGCGGCCTACGAGCAGTACTTC.

This chain uses TRBV12-3 or TRBV12-4 with TRBJ2-1; D is unresolved. Trimming pared 6 bases from V and 8 bases from J, leaving 8 bases between. This CDR3 contains 11 residues. This chain's CDR3 is CASSSLYEQFF. Here the CDR3 DNA reads TGTGCCAGCAGCTCCCTATATGAGCAGTTCTTC.

The gene calls are TRBV20-1 and TRBJ2-5; TRBD2 agrees at 12 bases. Per the germline V gene, CDR1 is DFQATT and CDR2 is SNEGSKA (reference sequence). With V trimmed by 3 bases and J by 3 bases, 2 bases remained unmatched. The CDR3 sequence is 14 residues long. The CDR3 sequence: CSASRLAGEETQYF. The DNA for the CDR3 is TGCAGTGCTAGTAGACTAGCGGGGGAAGAGACCCAGTACTTC.

The chain is built from TRBV4-2 and TRBJ1-4, with 7 bases fitting TRBD1. The CDR3 contains 13 residues. After removal of 4 bases from V and 10 bases from J, the junction contained 6 bases not matched to a gene. Germline assignment: CDR1 LGHNA and CDR2 YNFKEQ. CDR3 residues: CASSPDRVGKLFF. In nucleotides, the CDR3 is TGTGCCAGCAGCCCCGACAGGGTGGGAAAACTGTTTTTT.